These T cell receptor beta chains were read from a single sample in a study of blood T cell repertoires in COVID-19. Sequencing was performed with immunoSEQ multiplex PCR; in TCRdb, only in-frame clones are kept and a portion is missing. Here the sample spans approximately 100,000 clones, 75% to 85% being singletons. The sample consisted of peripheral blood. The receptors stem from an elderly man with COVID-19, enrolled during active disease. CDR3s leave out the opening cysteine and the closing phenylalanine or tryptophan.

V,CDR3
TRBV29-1,SVEVGDSYEQY
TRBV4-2,ASSKDNAIAATYTEAF
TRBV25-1,ASSRGTGGEANYGYT
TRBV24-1,ATSDPNSGSDNEQF
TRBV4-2,ASSPREGYGYT
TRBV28,ASSLLHVATEAF
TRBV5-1,ASSLDTSSGNTIY
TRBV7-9,ASSLAGQGSRNQPQH
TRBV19,ASSPGTSLPDTQY
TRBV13,ASSWPTGGPDSGNTIY
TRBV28,ASRSDGTGVSYEQY
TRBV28,ASKSGPGELF
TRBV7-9,ASSLGWGDREPSNNEQF
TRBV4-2,ASSPRTGVGEKLF
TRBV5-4,ASSLEGTSSYNEQF
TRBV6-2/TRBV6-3,ASSRPGGLLGEQY
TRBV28,ASSLVRQGGT
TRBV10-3,AISESLGGAPETQY
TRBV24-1,ATSDLDFRSNTEAF
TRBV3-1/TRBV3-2,ASSPWEAGELF
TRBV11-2,ASSLDPGQSLHLNEKLF
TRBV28,ASSPTSGWSYNEQF
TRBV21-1,ASSKFRRECSYNEQF
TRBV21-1,ASSPRFPYNEQF
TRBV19,ASMGRVAGASDTQY
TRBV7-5,ARSLTSELADEQY
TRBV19,ASSTSPGNGYT
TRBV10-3,AIKEGTSGRGNEQF
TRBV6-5,ASSYSPGPESEQF
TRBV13,ASSLGLANTYSYEQY
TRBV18,ASSPPPGQGSDTEAF
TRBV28,ASSLFGGNEQF
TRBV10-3,AISELGLAGEETQY
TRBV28,ASSFRGSRGETQY
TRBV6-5,ASSSGQGAQPQH
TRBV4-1,ASSPQGTVQY
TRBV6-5,ASRPGQRSYEQY
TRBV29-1,SVLSSGNTIY
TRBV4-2,ASSQEIAGVTGELF
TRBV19,ASSAQLAGPYEQY
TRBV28,ASIDATGPNQWKTQY
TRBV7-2,ASSSGHSTDTQY
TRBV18,ASSTSSGGDEQF
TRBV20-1,SASGVAGAYEQY
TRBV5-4,ASSFTAGAEETQY
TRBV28,ASSVSTAGNTIY